These T cell receptor beta chains were read from a single sample in a study of T cell responses to AZD1222 COVID-19 vaccine. Method: immunoSEQ multiplex PCR; TCRdb's copy keeps in-frame clones and lacks some. The table records around 100,000 clones, approximately 86% of them present only once. Material: peripheral blood, obtained 28 days after the second dose of the MenACWY control vaccine. Receptors were obtained from an adult who received the MenACWY meningococcal vaccine as a control. The CDR3 runs from the conserved cysteine through the conserved F or W. Each record gives: D gene, clone size, J gene, V gene, CDR3 DNA, CDR3 protein. The D gene is left open where the match is weak. Only some rows state a clone size, as once, few, many or a class for expanded clones.

d_gene: TRBD2
abundance: .
j_gene: TRBJ2-3
v_gene: TRBV24-1
CDR3nt: TGTGCCACCAGTGATTTTCAACTAGCGGGGGGGGCAGATACGCAGTATTTT
CDR3aa: CATSDFQLAGGADTQYF

d_gene: .
abundance: .
j_gene: TRBJ2-1
v_gene: TRBV5-4
CDR3nt: TGTGCCAGCAGCTTGGGCGGGGCGGATGCCTACAATGAGCAGTTCTTC
CDR3aa: CASSLGGADAYNEQFF

d_gene: .
abundance: .
j_gene: TRBJ2-7
v_gene: TRBV28
CDR3nt: TGTGCCAGGGACAGACTTGGATACGAGCAGTACTTC
CDR3aa: CARDRLGYEQYF

d_gene: .
abundance: once
j_gene: TRBJ2-1
v_gene: TRBV4-3
CDR3nt: TGCGCCAGCAGCCAAGATCCAAGGGTCGAGGGTGAGCAGTTCTTC
CDR3aa: CASSQDPRVEGEQFF

d_gene: .
abundance: .
j_gene: TRBJ1-5
v_gene: TRBV29-1
CDR3nt: TGCAGCGTTGGTTTTTCGGTAGGACAGCCCCAGCATTTT
CDR3aa: CSVGFSVGQPQHF

d_gene: TRBD2
abundance: few
j_gene: TRBJ2-7
v_gene: TRBV6-1
CDR3nt: TGTGCCAGCAGTGGACCTGGGACTAGCGGGGTGGGCGAGCAGTACTTC
CDR3aa: CASSGPGTSGVGEQYF

d_gene: .
abundance: .
j_gene: TRBJ1-1
v_gene: TRBV18
CDR3nt: TGTGCCAGCTCGACAATTGGGGGGAACACTGAAGCTTTCTTT
CDR3aa: CASSTIGGNTEAFF

d_gene: .
abundance: .
j_gene: TRBJ2-7
v_gene: TRBV12-3/TRBV12-4
CDR3nt: TGTGCCAGCAGCCGAGACAGACCCGAGCAGTACTTC
CDR3aa: CASSRDRPEQYF

d_gene: TRBD1
abundance: few
j_gene: TRBJ2-7
v_gene: TRBV5-1
CDR3nt: TGCGCCAGCAGCTTTGGGACAGGGTCGGGAGGTTACGAGCAGTACTTC
CDR3aa: CASSFGTGSGGYEQYF

d_gene: .
abundance: .
j_gene: TRBJ2-7
v_gene: TRBV5-1
CDR3nt: TGCGCCAGCAGCGGGGACGGTGCCTACGAGCAGTACTTC
CDR3aa: CASSGDGAYEQYF

d_gene: .
abundance: few
j_gene: TRBJ1-3
v_gene: TRBV20-1
CDR3nt: TGCAGTGCTAGTTACGGAGCCTCTGGAAACACCATATATTTT
CDR3aa: CSASYGASGNTIYF

d_gene: .
abundance: .
j_gene: TRBJ1-4
v_gene: TRBV3-1/TRBV3-2
CDR3nt: TGTGCCAGCAGCCAACTTTGGTCAGGGGATCGATCTAATGAAAAACTGTTTTTT
CDR3aa: CASSQLWSGDRSNEKLFF

d_gene: .
abundance: .
j_gene: TRBJ2-7
v_gene: TRBV5-1
CDR3nt: TGCGCCAGCAGCTTGACTCAGGGGACCTACGAGCAGTACTTC
CDR3aa: CASSLTQGTYEQYF

d_gene: .
abundance: .
j_gene: TRBJ1-1
v_gene: TRBV19
CDR3nt: TGTGCCAGTAGTATGAGAGCTGAAGCTTTCTTT
CDR3aa: CASSMRAEAFF

d_gene: .
abundance: .
j_gene: TRBJ1-4
v_gene: TRBV19
CDR3nt: TGTGCCAGTAGTTCCCTCCCAGGGTATGGAGCTAATGAAAAACTGTTTTTT
CDR3aa: CASSSLPGYGANEKLFF

d_gene: .
abundance: .
j_gene: TRBJ2-5
v_gene: TRBV5-4
CDR3nt: TGTGCCAGCAGCTTGACAGCCCAGCCGGAGACCCAGTACTTC
CDR3aa: CASSLTAQPETQYF

d_gene: TRBD1
abundance: .
j_gene: TRBJ1-4
v_gene: TRBV5-4
CDR3nt: TGTGCCAGCAGCACACGGGACAGACCTAATGAAAAACTGTTTTTT
CDR3aa: CASSTRDRPNEKLFF

d_gene: .
abundance: few
j_gene: TRBJ2-7
v_gene: TRBV14
CDR3nt: TGTGCCAGCAGCCAAGTGAGGGTTCAAGAGCAGTACTTC
CDR3aa: CASSQVRVQEQYF

d_gene: .
abundance: few
j_gene: TRBJ1-6
v_gene: TRBV30
CDR3nt: TGTGCCTGGAGTGTACCCAGGGGCAGGAATTCACCCCTCCACTTT
CDR3aa: CAWSVPRGRNSPLHF

d_gene: .
abundance: .
j_gene: TRBJ1-2
v_gene: TRBV20-1
CDR3nt: TGCAGTGCGAGCGGGCACGTTCGCTACACCTTC
CDR3aa: CSASGHVRYTF

d_gene: TRBD1
abundance: once
j_gene: TRBJ2-1
v_gene: TRBV4-3
CDR3nt: TGCGCCAGCAGCCAACGATACACCTACAGGGGGCTCTACAATGAGCAGTTCTTC
CDR3aa: CASSQRYTYRGLYNEQFF

d_gene: .
abundance: .
j_gene: TRBJ2-7
v_gene: TRBV30
CDR3nt: TGTGCCTGGACCTCAGGGAGCACCTACGAGCAGTACTTC
CDR3aa: CAWTSGSTYEQYF

d_gene: TRBD1
abundance: .
j_gene: TRBJ2-1
v_gene: TRBV6-2/TRBV6-3
CDR3nt: TGTGCCAGCAGCTCACACATAAGACAGGGGGTTGAGCAGTTCTTC
CDR3aa: CASSSHIRQGVEQFF

d_gene: .
abundance: .
j_gene: TRBJ2-2
v_gene: TRBV5-1
CDR3nt: TGCGCCAGCAGCTTGGCCGGGATAGAGGGGAACACCGGGGAGCTGTTTTTT
CDR3aa: CASSLAGIEGNTGELFF

d_gene: TRBD1
abundance: .
j_gene: TRBJ1-4
v_gene: TRBV7-9
CDR3nt: TGTGCCAGCAGCTTAAGTTCCAACCCCACGCAGGGGGAACTGTTTTTT
CDR3aa: CASSLSSNPTQGELFF

d_gene: .
abundance: .
j_gene: TRBJ1-4
v_gene: TRBV5-4
CDR3nt: TGTGCCAGCAGTCCAGATCAGGGTGAAAAACTGTTTTTT
CDR3aa: CASSPDQGEKLFF

d_gene: TRBD2
abundance: .
j_gene: TRBJ2-7
v_gene: TRBV5-5
CDR3nt: TGTGCCAGCGACCCCGGGAGGTCTTACGAGCAGTACTTC
CDR3aa: CASDPGRSYEQYF

d_gene: .
abundance: .
j_gene: TRBJ2-1
v_gene: TRBV27
CDR3nt: TGTGCCAGCAGAGGGACCCAAACCTACAATGAGCAGTTCTTC
CDR3aa: CASRGTQTYNEQFF

d_gene: .
abundance: .
j_gene: TRBJ2-7
v_gene: TRBV12-2
CDR3nt: TGTGCAAGTCGCTTACTATACGAGCAGTACTTC
CDR3aa: CASRLLYEQYF

d_gene: TRBD1
abundance: .
j_gene: TRBJ1-5
v_gene: TRBV6-5
CDR3nt: TGTGCCAGCAGTTACGGGACAGGGGGGAATCAGCCCCAGCATTTT
CDR3aa: CASSYGTGGNQPQHF

d_gene: TRBD2
abundance: .
j_gene: TRBJ2-7
v_gene: TRBV29-1
CDR3nt: TGCAGCGGAATTAGCGGGGGGACCCTCTCCTACGAGCAGTACTTC
CDR3aa: CSGISGGTLSYEQYF

d_gene: .
abundance: .
j_gene: TRBJ1-2
v_gene: TRBV7-2
CDR3nt: TGTGCCAGCAGCTTAGCCCTGAATGCGGGAGGCTACACCTTC
CDR3aa: CASSLALNAGGYTF

d_gene: .
abundance: .
j_gene: TRBJ2-7
v_gene: TRBV19
CDR3nt: TGTGCCAGTAGCTACAGTCCCTCCTACGAGCAGTACTTC
CDR3aa: CASSYSPSYEQYF

d_gene: TRBD2
abundance: few
j_gene: TRBJ2-1
v_gene: TRBV5-4
CDR3nt: TGTGCCAGCAGCTCCCAAACCGGAAGCCTAGCGGGAACCGACAATGAGCAGTTCTTC
CDR3aa: CASSSQTGSLAGTDNEQFF

d_gene: TRBD1
abundance: .
j_gene: TRBJ2-5
v_gene: TRBV4-1
CDR3nt: TGCGCCAGCAGCCGGGGGCGTTCCCGGGACAGGGGGTGGGAGACCCAGTACTTC
CDR3aa: CASSRGRSRDRGWETQYF

d_gene: .
abundance: .
j_gene: TRBJ1-6
v_gene: TRBV2
CDR3nt: TGTGCCAGCAGTGAAGAGGGGCCTTGGGGTACTAATTCACCCCTCCACTTT
CDR3aa: CASSEEGPWGTNSPLHF

d_gene: TRBD1
abundance: once
j_gene: TRBJ1-4
v_gene: TRBV11-2
CDR3nt: TGTGCCAGCAGCTTCGACAGGGCTCCCCGAAAACTGTTTTTT
CDR3aa: CASSFDRAPRKLFF

d_gene: TRBD1
abundance: .
j_gene: TRBJ2-7
v_gene: TRBV9
CDR3nt: TGTGCCAGCAGCCCTACAGGGGGCTACGAGCAGTACTTC
CDR3aa: CASSPTGGYEQYF

d_gene: TRBD1
abundance: .
j_gene: TRBJ1-2
v_gene: TRBV7-2
CDR3nt: TGTGCCAGCGGCGGACAGGTCAGCGGCTACACCTTC
CDR3aa: CASGGQVSGYTF

d_gene: TRBD2
abundance: .
j_gene: TRBJ2-1
v_gene: TRBV7-3
CDR3nt: TGTGCCAGCAGCTTAACCCATTTGCGGGGGGGCTACAATGAGCAGTTCTTC
CDR3aa: CASSLTHLRGGYNEQFF

d_gene: TRBD2
abundance: .
j_gene: TRBJ2-3
v_gene: TRBV7-3
CDR3nt: TGTGCCAGCGGCCCTAGCGGGGGGGCTGCAGATACGCAGTATTTT
CDR3aa: CASGPSGGAADTQYF

d_gene: .
abundance: once
j_gene: TRBJ2-7
v_gene: TRBV3-1/TRBV3-2
CDR3nt: TGTGCCAGCAGCCAAGTTACCCACGAGCAGTACTTC
CDR3aa: CASSQVTHEQYF

d_gene: TRBD1
abundance: .
j_gene: TRBJ1-2
v_gene: TRBV29-1
CDR3nt: TGCAGCGTTAGGACAGGGGAGTATGGCTACACCTTC
CDR3aa: CSVRTGEYGYTF

d_gene: TRBD1
abundance: .
j_gene: TRBJ2-7
v_gene: TRBV6-5
CDR3nt: TGTGCCAGCAGTTACTCGAGGGGACAGACCTTCTACGAGCAGTACTTC
CDR3aa: CASSYSRGQTFYEQYF

d_gene: .
abundance: medium-sized
j_gene: TRBJ2-1
v_gene: TRBV9
CDR3nt: TGTGCCAGCAGCTTTGGGGGATTCATGAACAATGAGCAGTTCTTC
CDR3aa: CASSFGGFMNNEQFF

d_gene: TRBD2
abundance: once
j_gene: TRBJ2-7
v_gene: TRBV4-2
CDR3nt: TGTGCCAGCACCGCGGCCCAGCGGGGGTCCTACGAGCAGTACTTC
CDR3aa: CASTAAQRGSYEQYF

d_gene: .
abundance: once
j_gene: TRBJ1-4
v_gene: TRBV11-2
CDR3nt: TGTGCCAGCAGCTTAATAGGGGGAAAGGAAAAACTGTTTTTT
CDR3aa: CASSLIGGKEKLFF

d_gene: .
abundance: .
j_gene: TRBJ2-1
v_gene: TRBV7-2
CDR3nt: TGTGCCAGCAGAAAGGGAGGGGGCGCACACAATGAGCAGTTCTTC
CDR3aa: CASRKGGGAHNEQFF

d_gene: TRBD2
abundance: .
j_gene: TRBJ2-3
v_gene: TRBV30
CDR3nt: TGTGCCTGGATGCGGACTAGCGGGGCTCGCACAGATACGCAGTATTTT
CDR3aa: CAWMRTSGARTDTQYF

d_gene: .
abundance: once
j_gene: TRBJ1-4
v_gene: TRBV5-4
CDR3nt: TGTGCCAGCAGCAGAGCGGGGGGGCTAGCTAATGAAAAACTGTTTTTT
CDR3aa: CASSRAGGLANEKLFF

d_gene: .
abundance: .
j_gene: TRBJ1-2
v_gene: TRBV5-6
CDR3nt: TGTGCCAGCAGCTTGTACGACAGGACCTTAGGCGGCTACACCTTC
CDR3aa: CASSLYDRTLGGYTF

d_gene: .
abundance: .
j_gene: TRBJ1-2
v_gene: TRBV12-3/TRBV12-4
CDR3nt: TGTGCCAGCAGTATAAACACGTATGGCTACACCTTC
CDR3aa: CASSINTYGYTF

d_gene: TRBD1
abundance: once
j_gene: TRBJ1-1
v_gene: TRBV25-1
CDR3nt: TGTGCCAGCAGTGGACAGGGGAGGGCTTTCTTT
CDR3aa: CASSGQGRAFF

d_gene: .
abundance: once
j_gene: TRBJ2-7
v_gene: TRBV6-1
CDR3nt: TGTGCCAGCAGTGACCTCCTCGGGGGTTTATCCTACGAGCAGTACTTC
CDR3aa: CASSDLLGGLSYEQYF

d_gene: .
abundance: .
j_gene: TRBJ1-5
v_gene: TRBV28
CDR3nt: TGTGCCAGCAGTTTACGATTGGGAAATCAGCCCCAGCATTTT
CDR3aa: CASSLRLGNQPQHF

d_gene: TRBD1
abundance: .
j_gene: TRBJ1-3
v_gene: TRBV6-6
CDR3nt: TGTGCCAGCAGTTACTCGATCGTGGGACAGGGGAGCCCCATATATTTT
CDR3aa: CASSYSIVGQGSPIYF

d_gene: .
abundance: .
j_gene: TRBJ2-7
v_gene: TRBV7-9
CDR3nt: TGTGCCAGCAGCTTACGCGGGGAGCAGTACTTC
CDR3aa: CASSLRGEQYF

d_gene: .
abundance: .
j_gene: TRBJ2-4
v_gene: TRBV15
CDR3nt: TGTGCCACCAGCAGAGGATGGGACACACTGGCCAAAAACATTCAGTACTTC
CDR3aa: CATSRGWDTLAKNIQYF

d_gene: .
abundance: few
j_gene: TRBJ2-7
v_gene: TRBV4-1
CDR3nt: TGCGCCAGCAGCCCAGGTCCCTCCTACGAGCAGTACTTC
CDR3aa: CASSPGPSYEQYF